This record looks at one TCR beta chain sequence and its context. TCRdb re-called the RT-PCR reads with MiXCR, one entry per CDR3 protein. The table includes fewer than 800,000 distinct CDR3 sequences, 13% to 15% detected once. The CDR3 has 14 residues. The V gene's germline CDR1 is SSHAT and CDR2 FNYEAQ (reference sequence). The V end was cut by 5 bases, the J end by 3 bases, with 12 bases between. The source of this sequence is a female donor in good health, serving as a healthy control. The chain uses TRBV7-7 and TRBJ2-3, with D unclear. The sequencing sample was made of memory CD4+ T cells from blood. CDR3 bases: TGTGCCAGCAGCATGGGATTCCTGACAGATACGCAGTATTTT. Translation: CASSMGFLTDTQYF.